Below are 19 T cell receptor beta chains sequenced from a single sample in a study of OX40 agonist ivuxolimab in advanced cancers. Libraries were prepared by immunoSEQ multiplex PCR; TCRdb keeps only in-frame clonotypes and omits some of them. The sample lists tens of thousands of clones, around 80% occurring once. The sample consisted of CD4+ or CD8+ T cells sorted from blood, taken in a trial of the OX40 agonist ivuxolimab. These receptors all come from an adult with an advanced solid tumor such as melanoma, head and neck, liver or kidney cancer.

The chain couples TRBV15 to TRBJ1-5, with TRBD1 identical over 9 bases. V was clipped by 3 bases and J by 5 bases; unmatched bases: 2. This CDR3 has 14 amino acids. Germline V gene lookup returns CDR1 LNHNV and CDR2 YYDKDF (reference sequence). The DNA of the CDR3 is TGTGCCACCAGCAGGGGACAGGGAGATCAGCCCCAGCATTTT. This codes for CATSRGQGDQPQHF.

J is TRBJ1-2 and V is TRBV18; 9 bases line up with TRBD1. Germline CDR1 KGHSH, CDR2 LQKENI. The V segment lost 3 bases and the J segment 7 bases; nucleotides outside the gene matches: 9. This CDR3 is 15 amino acids long. Here the CDR3 DNA reads TGTGCCAGCTCACCGTCGGGACAGGGAATAGCTGGCTACACCTTC. Translation: CASSPSGQGIAGYTF.

The chain couples TRBV19 to TRBJ1-4; D is uncertain. The germline V gene encodes CDR1 LNHDA and CDR2 SQIVND (reference sequence). V lost 4 bases to trimming and J lost 0 bases, with 6 bases between them. This CDR3 region has 14 residues. The CDR3 DNA sequence: TGTGCCAGTAGTAACGGGGCAACTAATGAAAAACTGTTTTTT. Its translation is CASSNGATNEKLFF.

This clone was detected only a few times. V usage is TRBV15 and J usage is TRBJ1-3; unclear D gene. CDR1 LNHNV and CDR2 YYDKDF come from the germline V gene (reference sequence). Trimming stripped 0 bases from V and 0 bases from J, with 12 bases between. The CDR3 spans 17 residues. The CDR3: CATSRDVWALSGNTIYF. Here the CDR3 DNA reads TGTGCCACCAGCAGAGATGTGTGGGCACTCTCTGGAAACACCATATATTTT.

The genes are TRBV12-5 and TRBJ2-3; TRBD1 is a possible D gene (6 bases). The V and J ends lost 0 bases and 3 bases respectively, with 13 bases between them. This CDR3 comprises 16 residues. Germline CDR1 LGHNT, CDR2 FRNRAP. CDR3 in amino acids: CASGLVGQGNTDTQYF. The CDR3 DNA reads as TGTGCTAGTGGTTTGGTAGGCCAGGGGAATACAGATACGCAGTATTTT.

The chain carries TRBV4-2 and TRBJ2-2, with 10 bases aligning to TRBD1. This CDR3 is built from 17 residues. The germline CDR1 and CDR2 sequences are LGHNA and YNFKEQ. The V segment lost 3 bases and the J segment 3 bases; nucleotides outside the gene matches: 7. DNA for the CDR3: TGTGCCAGCAGCCAGGCGGGGACAGGGGCCGACACCGGGGAGCTGTTTTTT. Its translation is CASSQAGTGADTGELFF.

The J gene is TRBJ1-3, the V gene TRBV6-1; D might be TRBD1 (5 bases). Trimming pared 2 bases from V and 0 bases from J, leaving 11 bases between. This CDR3 spans 16 amino acids. The germline CDR1 and CDR2 sequences are MNHNS and SASEGT. The CDR3 reads CASSEYRFRSGNTIYF. The CDR3 region has the DNA TGTGCCAGCAGTGAATACAGGTTCCGCTCTGGAAACACCATATATTTT.

This chain links TRBV30 with TRBJ2-6; D is tentatively TRBD1 or TRBD2 (6 bases each). CDR1 GTSNPN and CDR2 SVGIG come from the germline V gene (reference sequence). This CDR3 has 14 residues. Trimming shortened V by 2 bases and J by 3 bases, and 8 bases separated the two germline ends. As DNA, the CDR3 is TGTGCCTGGAGTCGGGGGCTTGGGGCCAACGTCCTGACTTTC. It translates to CAWSRGLGANVLTF.

This clone was detected only once. The junction departs from germline at one end; a sequencing error may be responsible. The chain has TRBV11-2 and TRBJ2-5; 8 bases map to TRBD1. The germline V gene has CDR1 SGHAT and CDR2 FQNNGV. The CDR3 has 14 residues. CDR3 nucleotide sequence: TGTGCCAGCAGCCATCCCAGGGGGCGAGAGGCCCAGTACTTC. Residues: CASSHPRGREAQYF.

This chain joins TRBV5-6 and TRBJ2-3; 7 bases map to TRBD2. J gave up 2 bases and V 6 bases, and 12 bases lay outside the gene matches. Germline V gives CDR1 SGHDT, CDR2 YYEEEE. This CDR3 region has 16 residues. The CDR3 region has the DNA TGTGCCAGCACCCTGGGGGGGAGTTTCCACACAGATACGCAGTATTTT. Its translation is CASTLGGSFHTDTQYF.

This chain joins TRBV2 and TRBJ2-5; D is tentatively TRBD1 or TRBD2 (5 bases each). The CDR3 totals 13 residues. Trimming shortened V by 3 bases and J by 4 bases, and 9 bases separated the two germline ends. The germline CDR1 and CDR2 sequences are SNHLY and FYNNEI. CDR3 region: CASSDRDLETQYF. The CDR3 bases are TGTGCCAGCAGTGACAGGGACCTAGAGACCCAGTACTTC.

The chain recombines TRBV10-3 with TRBJ2-5, with no clear D. Germline loops: CDR1 ENHRY, CDR2 SYGVKD. The CDR3 consists of 14 residues. Trimming removed 0 bases at V and 1 base at J, with 6 bases between. The CDR3 spells CAISESAAQETQYF. The CDR3 region has the DNA TGTGCCATCAGTGAGTCGGCAGCCCAAGAGACCCAGTACTTC.

This chain uses TRBV6-6 with TRBJ1-4; no firm D call. From germline, CDR1 is MNHNY and CDR2 SVGAGI (reference sequence). This CDR3 is built from 14 residues. Trimming stripped 6 bases from V and 8 bases from J, with 16 bases between. The CDR3 spells CASSLPLADEKLFF. DNA for the CDR3: TGTGCCAGCAGCCTCCCGTTGGCGGACGAAAAACTGTTTTTT.

A note on this clone: The junction departs from germline at one end; a sequencing error may be responsible. This chain connects TRBV6-1 to TRBJ1-5; unclear D gene. This CDR3 has 12 amino acids. Germline CDR1 and CDR2: MNHNS and SASEGT. CDR3 sequence: CASSEALPTPYF. CDR3 coding DNA: TGTGCCAGCAGTGAAGCGCTCCCGACTCCTTACTTT.

This sequence joins TRBV2 and TRBJ2-7; 13 bases agree with TRBD2. CDR1 SNHLY and CDR2 FYNNEI come from the germline V gene. CDR3 size: 18 residues. V gave up 6 bases and J gave up 0 bases; unmatched junction bases: 11. For the CDR3, the DNA is TGTGCCAGCAGACACATGGGACTAGCGGGAAAGAGCTCCTACGAGCAGTACTTC. This gives the protein CASRHMGLAGKSSYEQYF. The full variable domain, its missing parts supplied by reference TRBV2 and TRBJ2-7, is EPEVTQTPSHQVTQMGQEVILRCVPISNHLYFYWYRQILGQKVEFLVSFYNNEISEKSEIFDDQFSVERPDGSNFTLKIRSTKLEDSAMYFCASRHMGLAGKSSYEQYFGPGTRLTVT.

This rearrangement joins TRBV5-1 to TRBJ1-4, with D maybe TRBD1 (6 bases). The CDR3 runs 15 residues. Trimming took off 2 bases at V and 5 bases at J, with 13 bases between the two ends. Germline V gives CDR1 SGHRS, CDR2 YFSETQ. Written as DNA, the CDR3 is TGCGCCAGCAGCTTTACAGGGAATCGAAATGAAAAACTGTTTTTT. It is translated as CASSFTGNRNEKLFF.

In its sample, this clone was seen a few times. The chain links TRBV6-1 to TRBJ2-7; D is perhaps TRBD2 (5 bases). Trimming cost V 6 bases and J 0 bases, with 12 bases left between them. CDR1 MNHNS and CDR2 SASEGT come from the germline V gene. This CDR3 region has 14 residues. The CDR3 reads CASSQRDLSYEQYF. The CDR3 nucleotides read TGTGCCAGCAGCCAGAGGGATCTCTCCTACGAGCAGTACTTC.

The chain is built from TRBV7-2 and TRBJ2-3; no clear D. In germline, CDR1 is SGHTA, CDR2 FQGNSA. This CDR3 has 12 amino acids. The V gene lost 6 bases and the J gene lost 1 base, with 5 bases spanning the gap. Written as DNA, the CDR3 is TGTGCCAGCAGTCTCGGCACAGATACGCAGTATTTT. Residues: CASSLGTDTQYF. Together with reference TRBV7-2 and TRBJ2-3, the CDR3 gives the full variable domain: GAGVSQSPSNKVTEKGKDVELRCDPISGHTALYWYRQSLGQGLEFLIYFQGNSAPDKSGLPSDRFSAERTGGSVSTLTIQRTQQEDSAVYLCASSLGTDTQYFGPGTRLTVL.

V and J are TRBV25-1 and TRBJ2-1, with a weak D call TRBD1 (6 bases). Germline CDR1 is MGHDK and CDR2 is SYGVNS. Between the trimmed V and J ends, which lost 8 bases and 7 bases, there was a span of 15 bases. The CDR3 spans 13 residues. DNA for the CDR3: TGTGCCAGCCAACGGGCAGGGGCAAATGAGCAGTTCTTC. Its protein is CASQRAGANEQFF.